The 23 T cell receptor beta chains below were found in one sample sequenced in a study of T cells in Graves' hyperthyroidism and ophthalmopathy. Using RNA transcripts as the source, TCR beta CDR3 regions were amplified. HTBI primers were used for first-round RT-PCR of the TCR CDR3. Using its own MiXCR run on the multiplex PCR reads, TCRdb lists one record per CDR3 protein. In the table there are about 700,000 distinct CDR3 sequences, approximately 14% of which are singletons. Sequenced input: blood. These receptors all stem from a woman aged 18-29 years with Graves' hyperthyroidism.

V and J are TRBV11-1 and TRBJ2-7, with 9 bases identical to TRBD2. This CDR3 is 16 amino acids long. V shed 5 bases, J shed 3 bases, and the junction held 11 bases outside the gene matches. The germline V gene has CDR1 SGHAT and CDR2 FQDESV (reference sequence). The CDR3 DNA is TGTGCCAGCAGCCCCACAACAGGACTAGCGTTCTACGAGCAGTACTTC. It encodes CASSPTTGLAFYEQYF.

V gene TRBV6-5 combines with J gene TRBJ2-3, with D hard to call. The V and J ends lost 0 bases and 0 bases respectively, with 16 bases between them. This CDR3 is 18 amino acids long. CDR1 MNHEY and CDR2 SVGAGI come from the germline V gene. The CDR3 loop is CASSYSMLGYTSTDTQYF. Written as DNA, the CDR3 is TGTGCCAGCAGTTACTCGATGCTTGGTTATACTAGCACAGATACGCAGTATTTT.

V and J are TRBV28 and TRBJ2-5; D is perhaps TRBD2 (5 bases). The germline V gene has CDR1 MDHEN and CDR2 SYDVKM. The CDR3 has 10 amino acids. The CDR3 nucleotides read TGTGGGGGAGTACAAGAGACCCAGTACTTC. Translating it yields CGGVQETQYF. Full variable domain (missing parts from reference TRBV28 and TRBJ2-5): DVKVTQSSRYLVKRTGEKVFLECVQDMDHENMFWYRQDPGLGLRLIYFSYDVKMKEKGDIPEGYSVSREKKERFSLILESASTNQTSMYLCGGVQETQYFGPGTRLLVL.

This clonotype was recorded many times. This chain links TRBV12-5 with TRBJ2-3; either TRBD1 or TRBD2 may fit D (5 bases each). With 6 bases removed from V and 4 bases from J, the gap between germline ends came to 8 bases. Germline V gene data show CDR1 as LGHNT and CDR2 as FRNRAP. The CDR3 is 12 amino acids. DNA for the CDR3: TGTGCTAGTGGAGAGGGGTCAGATACGCAGTATTTT. Translated, it gives CASGEGSDTQYF.

This clonotype came up a few times. This chain connects TRBV18 to TRBJ2-3; no reliable D call. V was pared by 5 bases and J by 1 base, with 13 bases between. Germline assignment: CDR1 KGHSH and CDR2 LQKENI. The CDR3 covers 15 residues. Here the CDR3 DNA reads TGTGCCAGCTCAGCGACACGCAGCGGCACAGATACGCAGTATTTT. Its translation is CASSATRSGTDTQYF.

There are many counts of this clonotype. The rearrangement joins TRBV30 to TRBJ2-2; D unresolved. The CDR3 is 14 amino acids. Trimming took 2 bases from V and 5 from J, leaving 12 bases between them. CDR1 and CDR2 from the germline V gene are GTSNPN and SVGIG (reference sequence). The CDR3 nucleotides are TGTGCCTGGAGTACCCCTGCATATACCGGGGAGCTGTTTTTT. It is translated as CAWSTPAYTGELFF.

A note on this clonotype: This may be a read error, as it is one base from a much larger clone. This sequence joins TRBV11-2 and TRBJ2-7; possibly TRBD1 or TRBD2 for D (5 bases each). The V and J ends lost 5 bases and 5 bases respectively, with 25 bases between them. The CDR3 covers 17 residues. The germline CDR1 and CDR2 sequences are SGHAT and FQNNGV. As DNA, the CDR3 is TGTGCCAGCAGCCCGTCGGAAGGGACCCAACCCTGGGACGAGCAGTACTTC. Translating it yields CASSPSEGTQPWDEQYF.

This clonotype occurred a few times. The chain couples TRBV5-1 to TRBJ2-1, with 10 bases matching TRBD2. Germline CDR1 reads SGHRS; CDR2 reads YFSETQ. Trimming took 4 bases from V and 8 from J; bases not matched to a gene: 15. This CDR3 has 17 amino acids. The DNA of the CDR3 is TGCGCCAGCAGCCCCCTGATAGCGGGAGGTCCCCTCGATGAGCAGTTCTTC. Translated: CASSPLIAGGPLDEQFF.

This clonotype was observed at least ten times. V and J are TRBV7-9 and TRBJ1-2; tentative D call: TRBD1 (6 bases). The CDR3 runs to 14 residues. The V gene lost 7 bases and the J gene lost 3 bases, with 15 bases spanning the gap. From germline, CDR1 is SEHNR and CDR2 FQNEAQ (reference sequence). CDR3 sequence reads: CASKRGQSDYGYTF. In DNA, the CDR3 is TGTGCCAGCAAAAGAGGACAGTCGGACTATGGCTACACCTTC.

This clonotype occurred many times. This chain connects TRBV12-3 or TRBV12-4 to TRBJ1-2, with a weak D call TRBD1 (6 bases). Trimming took off 6 bases at V and 8 bases at J, with 22 bases between the two ends. The CDR3 runs 15 residues. The CDR3 protein is CASSEPYLRGDGYTF. CDR3 coding DNA: TGTGCCAGCAGCGAGCCCTACCTCAGGGGAGACGGCTACACCTTC.

This chain uses TRBV19 with TRBJ2-7, with D tentatively TRBD2 (7 bases). The germline V and J ends were trimmed by 9 bases and 3 bases, with 18 bases remaining between them. CDR3 length: 14 amino acids. Germline CDR1 is LNHDA and CDR2 is SQIVND (reference sequence). CDR3: CASGGREPSYEQYF. The CDR3 DNA follows: TGTGCCAGCGGGGGGCGGGAACCAAGCTACGAGCAGTACTTC.

This clonotype was seen at least ten times. The J gene is TRBJ1-2, the V gene TRBV18, with 7 nucleotides matching TRBD1. Germline V lookup: CDR1 KGHSH, CDR2 LQKENI. J lost 5 bases, V lost 5 bases, and 8 bases had no gene match. The CDR3 is 14 amino acids. Here the CDR3 reads CASSSPTGWYGYTF. The CDR3 DNA reads as TGTGCCAGCTCATCCCCGACAGGGTGGTATGGCTACACCTTC.

The V and J genes are TRBV11-2 and TRBJ2-7; D is possibly TRBD1 (6 bases). Trimming removed 5 bases at V and 4 bases at J, with 12 bases between. Germline assignment: CDR1 SGHAT and CDR2 FQNNGV. This CDR3 region has 13 residues. The CDR3 DNA reads as TGTGCCAGCAGCCTCGGGACAATGTACGAGCAGTACTTC. Residues: CASSLGTMYEQYF.

The table lists this clonotype with many counts. This chain connects TRBV13 to TRBJ2-1; D is perhaps TRBD1 (5 bases). The V gene's germline CDR1 is PRHDT and CDR2 FYEKMQ (reference sequence). The CDR3 covers 14 residues. Trimming stripped 3 bases from V and 5 bases from J, with 11 bases between. The CDR3 is CASSLRQKNNEQFF. The CDR3 region has the DNA TGTGCCAGCAGCTTGAGACAGAAAAACAATGAGCAGTTCTTC.

The chain is built from TRBV4-1 and TRBJ2-1; 10 nucleotides align to TRBD1. The CDR3 contains 14 residues. The V gene end was trimmed by 0 bases and the J gene end by 12 bases; junction bases not matched to a gene: 5. Germline loops: CDR1 MGHRA, CDR2 YSYEKL. The CDR3 reads CASSQESRDRGQFF. The CDR3 DNA reads TGCGCCAGCAGCCAAGAATCCCGGGACAGGGGGCAGTTCTTC.

Remarks on this clonotype: A much larger clonotype is one base distant, so this may be a read error. The chain carries TRBV28 and TRBJ2-2, with D tentatively TRBD1 or TRBD2 (5 bases each). CDR1 is MDHEN and CDR2 is SYDVKM in the germline V gene. The CDR3 spans 17 residues. V dropped 6 bases and J dropped 0 bases, with 17 bases sitting between them. Here the CDR3 DNA reads TGTGCCAGCAGCCTACCCGGGACGGTAACGAACACCGGGGAGCTGTTTTTT. The encoded protein is CASSLPGTVTNTGELFF.

This clonotype appeared a few times. This chain uses TRBV30 with TRBJ2-3, with 7 bases fitting TRBD2. From germline, CDR1 is GTSNPN and CDR2 SVGIG (reference sequence). The CDR3 runs 12 residues. Losses at the gene ends were 5 bases for V and 5 bases for J; bases not matched to a gene: 4. CDR3 amino acids: CAWASGGDTQYF. For the CDR3, the DNA is TGTGCCTGGGCCTCGGGAGGAGATACGCAGTATTTT.

This clonotype was detected ten times or more. The chain recombines TRBV28 with TRBJ1-3, with D perhaps matching TRBD1 (5 bases). The CDR3 length is 16 residues. V lost 6 bases, J lost 0 bases, and 15 bases lay in between. CDR1 is MDHEN and CDR2 is SYDVKM in the germline V gene. In DNA form, the CDR3 reads TGTGCCAGCAGCCGGTTGGGACCGCTCTCTGGAAACACCATATATTTT. This gives the protein CASSRLGPLSGNTIYF.

The chain has TRBV5-6 and TRBJ2-1; D call uncertain. V gave up 4 bases and J gave up 3 bases, with 8 bases separating them. The CDR3 consists of 13 residues. Germline V gene sequence: CDR1 SGHDT, CDR2 YYEEEE. The CDR3 is CASSPKGYNEQFF. The CDR3 DNA follows: TGTGCCAGCAGCCCGAAAGGCTACAATGAGCAGTTCTTC.

This clonotype came up many times. The chain has TRBV28 and TRBJ2-5; perhaps TRBD1 as D (6 bases). The CDR3 has 15 amino acids. V was shortened by 3 bases and J by 0 bases, with 11 bases between the two germline ends. CDR1 and CDR2 (germline): MDHEN, SYDVKM. DNA for the CDR3: TGTGCCAGCAGTTTGACAGGTGTTAACCAAGAGACCCAGTACTTC. It translates to CASSLTGVNQETQYF.

The V gene is TRBV7-9, the J gene TRBJ2-2; D perhaps matches TRBD2 (5 bases). CDR1 is SEHNR and CDR2 is FQNEAQ in the germline V gene (reference sequence). Trimming removed 5 bases from V and 10 bases from J, with 23 bases in between. The CDR3 has 16 residues. The CDR3 bases are TGTGCCAGCAGCCATGAAGGTCGGTTTCGGACTCTGGAGCTGTTTTTT. Its protein is CASSHEGRFRTLELFF.

The CDR3 nucleotides are TGTGCCAGCAGTTCCCTGACTAGGTATTCCTACAATGAGCAGTTCTTC. Protein product: CASSSLTRYSYNEQFF. The chain uses TRBV6-2 or TRBV6-3 and TRBJ2-1, with D possibly TRBD2 on 6 matching bases. CDR1 is MNHEY, CDR2 SVGEGT, per germline. The V end lost 4 bases, the J end lost 1 base, and 14 bases lay between the germline ends. This CDR3 is built from 16 residues.

This clonotype showed up just a few times. The gene calls are TRBV24-1 and TRBJ2-7; 10 nucleotides agree with TRBD1. The ends lost 4 bases at V and 3 bases at J; junction bases unmatched: 5. Germline CDR1 reads KGHDR; CDR2 reads SFDVKD. There are 15 residues in the CDR3. The chain's CDR3 is CATSDPDRGVYEQYF. The CDR3 nucleotides are TGTGCCACCAGTGACCCGGACAGGGGGGTCTACGAGCAGTACTTC.